This T cell receptor (beta chain) was identified during a study of blood T cells in healthy people across ages. Study-wide results and limits: Age advanced and TCR beta diversity per million T cells fell, roughly linearly. Researchers deemed the diversity estimates from one million T cells underestimates.

The use of a sample-barcoded 5' primer and a J-beta primer mix characterized a second PCR of roughly 7 to 11 cycles. MiXCR, applied by TCRdb to the 5' RACE reads, yields one record per CDR3 protein. The sample contains approximately 820,000 distinct CDR3 sequences, 40% to 50% of which appear only once. Remarks on this clonotype: Antigen: not known.

Donors gave around 10 milliliters of peripheral blood apiece. The total RNA that was extracted per sample amounted to at least 5 micrograms. The CDR3 has 15 residues. Between the trimmed V and J ends, which lost 1 base and 5 bases, there was a span of 16 bases. Germline V gives CDR1 DFQATT, CDR2 SNEGSKA (reference sequence). The sequence came from a man between 60 and 70 years old in good health. The sequencing input was blood. The V call is TRBV20-1, the J call TRBJ2-3, with D possibly being TRBD2 (5 bases). The CDR3, as DNA: TGCAGTGCTAGAGGTAGTAGAGGGTCAGGAGATACGCAGTATTTT. Its translation is CSARGSRGSGDTQYF.